The 4 T cell receptor beta chains given below trace back to one sample, sequenced in a study of OX40 agonist ivuxolimab in advanced cancers. Sequencing was performed with immunoSEQ multiplex PCR; in TCRdb, only in-frame clones are kept and a portion is missing. The sample shows 55,000 or so clones, almost 90% of them seen only once. The source was CD4+ or CD8+ T cells sorted from blood, collected in a trial of the OX40 agonist ivuxolimab. The receptors come from an adult with an advanced solid tumor such as melanoma, head and neck, liver or kidney cancer.

For the CDR3, the DNA is TGTGCCAGCAGGGTGGGACAGAAGAACACTGAAGCTTTCTTT. Translating it yields CASRVGQKNTEAFF. The chain combines TRBV7-9 with TRBJ1-1; 7 bases are shared with TRBD1. The CDR3 covers 14 residues. Germline trimming cut 6 bases from V and 1 base from J; bases unmatched to any gene: 5. Germline lookup yields CDR1 SEHNR and CDR2 FQNEAQ (reference sequence).

In its sample, this clone was seen once. The chain uses TRBV25-1 and TRBJ1-2; a weak D match, TRBD1 (5 bases). The ends were cut back, 6 bases at V and 4 bases at J, with 9 bases in the middle. CDR3 length: 12 amino acids. Per germline, CDR1 MGHDK and CDR2 SYGVNS. The DNA of the CDR3 is TGTGCCAGCAGGGGACTCACCTATGGCTACACCTTC. It is translated as CASRGLTYGYTF.

The chain joins TRBV6-6 to TRBJ1-2; a possible D gene is TRBD1 (5 bases). Per the germline V gene, CDR1 is MNHNY and CDR2 is SVGAGI (reference sequence). V gave up 8 bases and J gave up 7 bases, with 11 bases separating them. The CDR3 runs 11 residues. The CDR3 protein is CASVRGIGYTF. CDR3 in DNA: TGTGCCAGCGTACGGGGGATTGGCTACACCTTC.

The chain is built from TRBV5-8 and TRBJ2-2; D remains ambiguous. The CDR3 is 15 residues long. CDR1 is SGHTS and CDR2 is YDEGEE in the germline V gene. V gave up 4 bases and J gave up 6 bases, with 16 bases separating them. CDR3 region: CASSEFQVGAGELFF. The CDR3 DNA reads TGTGCCAGCAGCGAATTTCAGGTTGGGGCCGGGGAGCTGTTTTTT.